A selection of T cell receptor beta chains follows, all from one sample in a study of sequential checkpoint blockade in melanoma. Assay: immunoSEQ multiplex PCR; the TCRdb copy retains only in-frame clones and omits some. The table shows tens of thousands of clones, with roughly 90% occurring only once. The sample consisted of CD8+ T cells sorted from blood (inferred from file names), taken from a patient given nivolumab and ipilimumab in sequence. Source of these receptors: a human donor with melanoma. The CDR3 runs from the conserved cysteine through the conserved F or W. Fields, in order: D gene, V gene, clone size, J gene, CDR3 protein, CDR3 DNA. The D gene is left open where the match is weak. Expanded clones get a size class; other rows say once, few or many, or leave the size out.

D: TRBD2
V: TRBV29-1
size: -
J: TRBJ2-1
CDR3: CSVGREGTYNEQFF
DNA: TGCAGCGTTGGGCGGGAGGGGACCTACAATGAGCAGTTCTTC

D: -
V: TRBV28
size: few
J: TRBJ1-5
CDR3: CASSSLITVHQPQHF
DNA: TGTGCCAGCAGTTCACTCATTACAGTCCATCAGCCCCAGCATTTT

D: TRBD1
V: TRBV7-3
size: -
J: TRBJ1-2
CDR3: CASSPIGQGQGYTF
DNA: TGTGCCAGCAGCCCCATCGGACAGGGTCAAGGCTACACCTTC

D: -
V: TRBV19
size: once
J: TRBJ1-4
CDR3: CASSIDSLNEKLFF
DNA: TGTGCCAGTAGTATCGACAGCCTTAATGAAAAACTGTTTTTT

D: -
V: TRBV7-9
size: large
J: TRBJ1-3
CDR3: CASSPDFGNTIYF
DNA: TGTGCCAGCAGCCCCGACTTCGGAAACACCATATATTTT

D: -
V: TRBV19
size: -
J: TRBJ1-1
CDR3: CASRVIAQGHEAFF
DNA: TGTGCCAGTAGGGTAATTGCACAGGGACATGAAGCTTTCTTT

D: TRBD2
V: TRBV27
size: -
J: TRBJ2-3
CDR3: CASSLWGTSGRTDTQYF
DNA: TGTGCCAGCAGTTTATGGGGGACTAGCGGGAGAACAGATACGCAGTATTTT

D: TRBD1
V: TRBV6-4
size: -
J: TRBJ1-1
CDR3: CASSDSEGAATEAFF
DNA: TGTGCCAGCAGTGACTCGGAGGGGGCTGCCACTGAAGCTTTCTTT

D: -
V: TRBV7-9
size: once
J: TRBJ2-1
CDR3: CASSLARTTLVGNEQFF
DNA: TGTGCCAGCAGCTTAGCTAGGACTACCCTGGTGGGCAATGAGCAGTTCTTC

D: -
V: TRBV19
size: -
J: TRBJ1-5
CDR3: CASSIGVGYSNQPQHF
DNA: TGTGCCAGTAGTATCGGGGTGGGATATAGCAATCAGCCCCAGCATTTT

D: TRBD1
V: TRBV9
size: -
J: TRBJ2-7
CDR3: CASSVDRGYDEQYF
DNA: TGTGCCAGCAGCGTGGACAGGGGGTACGACGAGCAGTACTTC

D: TRBD2
V: TRBV7-3
size: -
J: TRBJ2-1
CDR3: CASSLISGRYNEQFF
DNA: TGTGCCAGCAGCTTAATTAGCGGGAGATACAATGAGCAGTTCTTC

D: -
V: TRBV19
size: -
J: TRBJ1-1
CDR3: CASSWGPAEAFF
DNA: TGTGCCAGTAGTTGGGGGCCGGCTGAAGCTTTCTTT

D: -
V: TRBV5-6
size: -
J: TRBJ1-2
CDR3: CASSLARGSLDYGYTF
DNA: TGTGCCAGCAGCTTGGCCCGGGGTTCGTTGGACTATGGCTACACCTTC

D: -
V: TRBV18
size: once
J: TRBJ2-6
CDR3: CASSPPDLGRGANVLTF
DNA: TGTGCCAGCTCACCCCCGGACCTTGGGAGAGGGGCCAACGTCCTGACTTTC

D: TRBD1
V: TRBV5-4
size: once
J: TRBJ1-1
CDR3: CASSWGQMNTEAFF
DNA: TGTGCCAGCAGCTGGGGACAGATGAACACTGAAGCTTTCTTT

D: -
V: TRBV9
size: -
J: TRBJ2-7
CDR3: CASSVQEAYEQYF
DNA: TGTGCCAGCAGCGTCCAAGAGGCCTACGAGCAGTACTTC

D: TRBD2
V: TRBV29-1
size: -
J: TRBJ2-1
CDR3: CSVELADAYNEQFF
DNA: TGCAGCGTTGAACTAGCGGACGCCTACAATGAGCAGTTCTTC

D: TRBD2
V: TRBV5-6
size: -
J: TRBJ2-3
CDR3: CASSLGTIQGTQYF
DNA: TGTGCCAGCAGCCTCGGGACTATTCAAGGGACGCAGTATTTT

D: TRBD2
V: TRBV23-1
size: -
J: TRBJ2-3
CDR3: CASSQAGRADTQYF
DNA: TGCGCCAGCAGTCAAGCCGGGAGGGCAGATACGCAGTATTTT

D: TRBD2
V: TRBV9
size: -
J: TRBJ2-3
CDR3: CASSASGRAADTQYF
DNA: TGTGCCAGCAGCGCTAGCGGGAGGGCAGCAGATACGCAGTATTTT

D: -
V: TRBV4-2
size: -
J: TRBJ1-4
CDR3: CASSRRGGATNEKLFF
DNA: TGTGCCAGCAGCCGCCGCGGAGGAGCAACTAATGAAAAACTGTTTTTT

D: TRBD1
V: TRBV27
size: -
J: TRBJ1-4
CDR3: CASSVGQGTVKLFF
DNA: TGTGCCAGCAGTGTGGGACAGGGAACCGTAAAACTGTTTTTT

D: -
V: TRBV7-9
size: -
J: TRBJ1-2
CDR3: CASSPGAANYGYTF
DNA: TGTGCCAGCAGCCCAGGGGCAGCTAACTATGGCTACACCTTC

D: TRBD1
V: TRBV6-1
size: -
J: TRBJ2-2
CDR3: CGTGGDTGELFF
DNA: TGTGGGACAGGGGGAGACACCGGGGAGCTGTTTTTT

D: -
V: TRBV9
size: -
J: TRBJ2-7
CDR3: CASSALSGEQYF
DNA: TGTGCCAGCAGCGCACTATCTGGGGAGCAGTACTTC

D: TRBD2
V: TRBV28
size: -
J: TRBJ2-3
CDR3: CASRELAGVGDTQYF
DNA: TGTGCCAGCAGGGAACTAGCGGGAGTAGGGGATACGCAGTATTTT

D: TRBD2
V: TRBV9
size: -
J: TRBJ2-7
CDR3: CASSVGLASEQYF
DNA: TGTGCCAGCAGCGTAGGACTAGCGTCCGAGCAGTACTTC

D: -
V: TRBV2
size: -
J: TRBJ1-3
CDR3: CASSEGARGNTIYF
DNA: TGTGCCAGCAGTGAAGGAGCGAGGGGAAACACCATATATTTT

D: TRBD1
V: TRBV14
size: -
J: TRBJ2-7
CDR3: CASSPSWTGFFYEQYF
DNA: TGTGCCAGCAGCCCATCCTGGACAGGGTTTTTTTACGAGCAGTACTTC

D: TRBD2
V: TRBV7-6
size: -
J: TRBJ2-1
CDR3: CASSFRSGRAYNEQFF
DNA: TGTGCCAGCAGCTTCCGTAGCGGGAGGGCTTACAATGAGCAGTTCTTC

D: TRBD1
V: TRBV6-5
size: -
J: TRBJ1-1
CDR3: CASTPGQGSTEAFF
DNA: TGTGCCAGCACTCCGGGACAGGGGAGCACTGAAGCTTTCTTT

D: -
V: TRBV28
size: once
J: TRBJ1-2
CDR3: CASSLRNYGYTF
DNA: TGTGCCAGCAGCCTACGAAACTATGGCTACACCTTC

D: TRBD1
V: TRBV7-8
size: -
J: TRBJ2-7
CDR3: CASSPGQGNEQYF
DNA: TGTGCCAGCAGCCCGGGACAGGGGAACGAGCAGTACTTC

D: -
V: TRBV29-1
size: -
J: TRBJ2-1
CDR3: CSVEVPEQGSNEQFF
DNA: TGCAGCGTTGAAGTTCCGGAGCAGGGAAGTAATGAGCAGTTCTTC

D: TRBD2
V: TRBV14
size: few
J: TRBJ2-1
CDR3: CASTQTPGLGVVDEQFF
DNA: TGTGCCAGCACCCAAACCCCGGGACTAGGGGTAGTGGATGAGCAGTTCTTC

D: -
V: TRBV19
size: -
J: TRBJ2-1
CDR3: CASSFSGGTDEQFF
DNA: TGTGCCAGTAGTTTTAGCGGCGGAACCGACGAGCAGTTCTTC

D: TRBD2
V: TRBV7-2
size: -
J: TRBJ2-7
CDR3: CASSLGIRLAVTYEQYF
DNA: TGTGCCAGCAGCTTAGGGATAAGACTAGCGGTTACCTACGAGCAGTACTTC

D: TRBD1
V: TRBV9
size: -
J: TRBJ2-3
CDR3: CASSPPGTGFTDTQYF
DNA: TGTGCCAGCAGCCCGCCAGGGACAGGGTTCACAGATACGCAGTATTTT

D: TRBD1
V: TRBV5-1
size: -
J: TRBJ2-7
CDR3: CASSTGTGGYEQYF
DNA: TGCGCCAGCAGCACTGGGACAGGGGGCTACGAGCAGTACTTC

D: -
V: TRBV6-5
size: -
J: TRBJ1-2
CDR3: CASSYFGGFGYTF
DNA: TGTGCCAGCAGTTACTTTGGAGGCTTTGGCTACACCTTC

D: TRBD1
V: TRBV27
size: -
J: TRBJ2-1
CDR3: CASSGTGLFNEQFF
DNA: TGTGCCAGCAGTGGGACAGGGTTATTCAATGAGCAGTTCTTC

D: TRBD2
V: TRBV6-5
size: -
J: TRBJ2-2
CDR3: CASSYGGDGELFF
DNA: TGTGCCAGCAGTTACGGGGGGGACGGGGAGCTGTTTTTT

D: TRBD1
V: TRBV28
size: -
J: TRBJ1-1
CDR3: CASSLGQVNTEAFF
DNA: TGTGCCAGCAGTTTGGGACAGGTGAACACTGAAGCTTTCTTT

D: TRBD1
V: TRBV4-1
size: -
J: TRBJ1-3
CDR3: CASSQVPGQDSGNTIYF
DNA: TGCGCCAGCAGCCAAGTACCCGGACAGGATAGTGGAAACACCATATATTTT

D: TRBD1
V: TRBV10-3
size: -
J: TRBJ1-5
CDR3: CAIRGQGGNQPQHF
DNA: TGTGCCATCAGGGGACAGGGCGGCAATCAGCCCCAGCATTTT

D: -
V: TRBV5-8
size: -
J: TRBJ1-5
CDR3: CASSPSTGLQPQHF
DNA: TGTGCCAGCAGCCCGTCCACAGGTCTGCAGCCCCAGCATTTT

D: -
V: TRBV7-9
size: -
J: TRBJ1-5
CDR3: CASSSGGSSNQPQHF
DNA: TGTGCCAGCAGCTCCGGGGGATCTAGCAATCAGCCCCAGCATTTT

D: TRBD1
V: TRBV29-1
size: -
J: TRBJ2-1
CDR3: CSVEEWTGPTSNYNEQFF
DNA: TGCAGCGTTGAAGAGTGGACAGGGCCGACGTCCAACTACAATGAGCAGTTCTTC